A single sample is the source of the 24 T cell receptor beta chains below, sequenced in a study of cytomegalovirus exposure and HLA in healthy donors. The study ran its PCR with 60 Vbeta and 13 Jbeta primers. The repertoire was sequenced with immunoSEQ multiplex PCR; TCRdb's copy has only in-frame clones and lacks some. Of some 140,000 clones in the sample, 70% to 80% were seen once. Sequencing was performed on PBMCs. The receptors here all came from a man in his thirties or forties in good health and CMV-seronegative.

V gene TRBV2 combines with J gene TRBJ2-3; D gene unclear. This CDR3 has 13 amino acids. Germline CDR1 is SNHLY and CDR2 is FYNNEI. Trimming took 6 bases from V and 9 from J, leaving 16 bases between them. CDR3 sequence reads: CASSVVSPRTQYF. In DNA, the CDR3 is TGTGCCAGCAGCGTGGTCTCACCCAGGACGCAGTATTTT. The variable domain in full, completed from reference TRBV2 and TRBJ2-3, reads EPEVTQTPSHQVTQMGQEVILRCVPISNHLYFYWYRQILGQKVEFLVSFYNNEISEKSEIFDDQFSVERPDGSNFTLKIRSTKLEDSAMYFCASSVVSPRTQYFGPGTRLTVL.

The genes are TRBV4-2 and TRBJ2-7; D is perhaps TRBD1 (7 bases). V lost 1 base, J lost 5 bases, and 15 bases lay in between. The CDR3 is 15 residues long. Germline CDR1 and CDR2: LGHNA and YNFKEQ. CDR3 sequence: CASSQVFRGDHEQYF. The DNA for the CDR3 is TGTGCCAGCAGCCAAGTTTTCAGGGGGGACCACGAGCAGTACTTC.

The CDR3 sequence is CASSNPGWRPYEQYF. CDR3 DNA sequence: TGTGCCAGCAGCAATCCCGGATGGCGGCCCTACGAGCAGTACTTC. The chain has TRBV21-1 and TRBJ2-7; TRBD2 was called by the table and not checked on the DNA. TRBV21-1 has pseudogene status. This CDR3 has 15 residues.

The chain has TRBV6-4 and TRBJ2-1; 8 bases fit TRBD2. This CDR3 is built from 15 residues. Trimming removed 3 bases from V and 2 bases from J; junction bases left unmatched: 3. Per germline, CDR1 MRHNA and CDR2 SNTAGT. CDR3 region: CASSEAGETYNEQFF. The CDR3 DNA follows: TGTGCCAGCAGTGAAGCGGGAGAGACCTACAATGAGCAGTTCTTC.

This clone was seen only once. The V gene is TRBV18, the J gene TRBJ1-3, with TRBD1 matching 8 bases. The ends lost 3 bases at V and 4 bases at J; junction bases unmatched: 8. The CDR3 loop spans 16 amino acids. In germline, CDR1 is KGHSH, CDR2 LQKENI. In DNA form, the CDR3 reads TGTGCCAGCTCACCTCTCGAAGGACAGGGAGGAAACACCATATATTTT. Its protein product is CASSPLEGQGGNTIYF.

The chain recombines TRBV7-9 with TRBJ2-7; 14 nucleotides align to TRBD2. The CDR3 runs 15 residues. The J segment lost 7 bases and the V segment lost 5 bases, leaving 7 bases of the junction unmatched. The germline gives CDR1 SEHNR, CDR2 FQNEAQ (reference sequence). The CDR3: CASSLGTSGSQEQYF. The CDR3 bases are TGTGCCAGCAGCCTGGGGACTAGCGGGAGTCAAGAGCAGTACTTC.

The chain joins TRBV5-4 to TRBJ1-5; TRBD1 matches 9 bases. The germline gives CDR1 SGHNT, CDR2 YYREEE (reference sequence). The CDR3 extends over 17 amino acids. The junction had 10 bases not matched to a gene; V was cut back by 2 bases and J by 4 bases. The CDR3 loop reads CASSFTARTGDNQPQHF. The CDR3 DNA is TGTGCCAGCAGCTTCACCGCCCGGACAGGGGATAATCAGCCCCAGCATTTT.

The V call is TRBV28, the J call TRBJ1-3; no clear D gene. The germline V and J ends were trimmed by 8 bases and 8 bases, with 10 bases remaining between them. Germline assignment: CDR1 MDHEN and CDR2 SYDVKM. CDR3 length: 11 amino acids. CDR3 bases: TGTGCCAGCCGCTCTCGGGACACCATATATTTT. It translates to CASRSRDTIYF. Looking up the rest from reference TRBV28 and TRBJ1-3 gives the full variable domain: DVKVTQSSRYLVKRTGEKVFLECVQDMDHENMFWYRQDPGLGLRLIYFSYDVKMKEKGDIPEGYSVSREKKERFSLILESASTNQTSMYLCASRSRDTIYFGEGSWLTVV.

CDR3 DNA sequence: TGTGCTAGTGGTTTGCTGACAGGGGGCGCGCGGAATGAGCAGTTCTTC. Translation gives CASGLLTGGARNEQFF. This chain links TRBV12-5 with TRBJ2-1, with 10 bases that match TRBD1. Trimming took 2 bases from V and 7 from J; bases not matched to a gene: 8. Looked up from germline, CDR1 is LGHNT and CDR2 is FRNRAP. The CDR3 is made up of 16 amino acids.

This chain links TRBV19 with TRBJ2-2, with D hard to call. CDR3 length: 14 residues. CDR1 LNHDA and CDR2 SQIVND come from the germline V gene (reference sequence). The germline V and J ends were trimmed by 7 bases and 2 bases, with 11 bases remaining between them. This CDR3 reads CASKWRVNTGELFF. The CDR3, as DNA: TGTGCCAGTAAGTGGAGAGTTAACACCGGGGAGCTGTTTTTT.

As regards this clone: One end of the junction is discordant with germline, which a read error may explain. The chain carries TRBV7-7 and TRBJ2-1; 11 nucleotides match TRBD2. The length of the CDR3 is 17 residues. Germline CDR1 and CDR2: SSHAT and FNYEAQ (reference sequence). DNA for the CDR3: TGTGCTAGCAGCCCCGCCCGGACTAGCGGGCCAGACAATGAGCAGTTCTTC. It translates to CASSPARTSGPDNEQFF.

There are a few counts of this clone. The rearrangement links TRBV2 to TRBJ1-5; the D gene is possibly TRBD1 (6 bases). Germline CDR1 reads SNHLY; CDR2 reads FYNNEI. Trimming took 6 bases from V and 9 from J, leaving 21 bases between them. There are 15 residues in the CDR3. CDR3 sequence reads: CASRASGTIPLPQHF. As DNA, the CDR3 is TGTGCCAGCAGGGCCTCCGGGACAATACCTCTGCCCCAGCATTTT.

The chain has TRBV29-1 and TRBJ2-6, with D perhaps matching TRBD1 (5 bases). Germline V gene sequence: CDR1 SQVTM, CDR2 ANQGSEA. The germline V and J ends were trimmed by 4 bases and 0 bases, with 10 bases remaining between them. CDR3 length equals 15 residues. The CDR3 DNA sequence: TGCAGCGTTGCTGGGGCCTACTCTGGGGCCAACGTCCTGACTTTC. This gives the protein CSVAGAYSGANVLTF.

In its sample, this clone was seen many times. The chain carries TRBV7-8 and TRBJ2-1; 10 positions agree with TRBD2. Germline assignment: CDR1 SGHVS and CDR2 FQNEAQ. The length of the CDR3 is 17 residues. Germline trimming cut 5 bases from V and 8 bases from J; bases unmatched to any gene: 15. The CDR3 is CASSPHFPSGSQHEQFF. The CDR3 region has the DNA TGTGCCAGCAGCCCTCATTTTCCTAGCGGGAGCCAACATGAGCAGTTCTTC.

CDR3 coding DNA: TGTGCCAGTAGTATTGGGGACAGGGGACACAATGAGCAGTTCTTC. Protein: CASSIGDRGHNEQFF. The chain carries TRBV19 and TRBJ2-1; TRBD1 matches at 10 bases. The germline CDR1 and CDR2 sequences are LNHDA and SQIVND (reference sequence). Trimming at V came to 3 bases and at J to 5 bases, leaving 4 bases not matched to a gene. The CDR3 sequence is 15 residues long.

This clone has more than one count but fewer than ten. V is TRBV5-1 and J is TRBJ2-3; 10 nucleotides line up with TRBD2. The J segment lost 2 bases and the V segment lost 5 bases, leaving 8 bases of the junction unmatched. Per germline, CDR1 SGHRS and CDR2 YFSETQ. The CDR3 extends over 16 amino acids. This chain's CDR3 is CASRSGLATYTDTQYF. The CDR3 DNA follows: TGCGCCAGCAGATCGGGACTAGCGACCTACACAGATACGCAGTATTTT.

V is TRBV19 and J is TRBJ2-2; 8 nucleotides line up with TRBD2. CDR1 and CDR2 (germline): LNHDA, SQIVND (reference sequence). V shed 5 bases and J 4 bases; nucleotides not matched to a gene: 9. The CDR3 extends over 16 amino acids. CDR3 loop: CASSAREGGGTGELFF. In nucleotides, the CDR3 is TGTGCCAGTAGTGCCCGGGAGGGGGGGGGCACCGGGGAGCTGTTTTTT.

This clone was detected a few times. The chain links TRBV12-1 to TRBJ2-1; TRBD2, the D gene given by the table, was not confirmed from the DNA. TRBV12-1 is deemed a pseudogene. The CDR3 contains 15 residues. CDR3 region: CASSFKLAGFNEQFF. CDR3 nucleotides: TGTGCCAGCAGCTTTAAACTAGCGGGTTTCAATGAGCAGTTCTTC.

The gene calls are TRBV18 and TRBJ1-5; no reliable D call. V dropped 3 bases and J dropped 2 bases, with 11 bases sitting between them. There are 15 residues in the CDR3. Germline V gene sequence: CDR1 KGHSH, CDR2 LQKENI. CDR3 protein: CASSPPGKGNQPQHF. DNA of the CDR3: TGTGCCAGCTCACCGCCCGGGAAGGGCAATCAGCCCCAGCATTTT.

This clone was seen just once. The V and J genes are TRBV19 and TRBJ1-1, with 10 bases matching TRBD1. In germline, CDR1 is LNHDA, CDR2 SQIVND (reference sequence). The V segment lost 7 bases and the J segment 5 bases; nucleotides outside the gene matches: 7. This CDR3 is 14 amino acids long. The CDR3 region is CASTRDRGLTEAFF. The CDR3 nucleotides read TGTGCCAGTACCCGGGACAGGGGATTGACTGAAGCTTTCTTT.

The chain links TRBV6-1 to TRBJ2-2; 7 nucleotides match TRBD2. CDR1 is MNHNS and CDR2 is SASEGT in the germline V gene. V was pared by 3 bases and J by 5 bases, with 0 bases of the junction left unmatched. This CDR3 is built from 13 residues. The CDR3: CASSEGGTGELFF. In nucleotides, the CDR3 is TGTGCCAGCAGTGAGGGAGGGACCGGGGAGCTGTTTTTT.

The chain combines TRBV19 with TRBJ2-7, with 11 positions matching TRBD1. The CDR3 consists of 13 residues. After removal of 6 bases from V and 6 bases from J, the junction contained 4 bases not matched to a gene. Germline loops: CDR1 LNHDA, CDR2 SQIVND (reference sequence). CDR3 in amino acids: CASRDRGPSEQYF. In nucleotides, the CDR3 is TGTGCCAGTAGGGACAGGGGGCCCAGCGAGCAGTACTTC.

This rearrangement joins TRBV10-1 to TRBJ2-1; 9 bases agree with TRBD2. V lost 3 bases, J lost 5 bases, and 8 bases stayed unmatched. Germline loops: CDR1 WNHNN, CDR2 SYGVQD (reference sequence). This CDR3 contains 16 residues. CDR3 amino acids: CASSDPTSGADNEQFF. The CDR3 nucleotides read TGCGCCAGCAGTGACCCGACTAGCGGCGCCGACAATGAGCAGTTCTTC.

This chain joins TRBV30 and TRBJ2-7, with TRBD1 matching 7 bases. Per germline, CDR1 GTSNPN and CDR2 SVGIG (reference sequence). The CDR3 runs 14 residues. Unmatched junction bases numbered 8, after V lost 1 base and J lost 5 bases. The CDR3 sequence is CAWSGTDRVNEQYF. The DNA for the CDR3 is TGTGCCTGGAGTGGAACCGACAGGGTTAACGAGCAGTACTTC.